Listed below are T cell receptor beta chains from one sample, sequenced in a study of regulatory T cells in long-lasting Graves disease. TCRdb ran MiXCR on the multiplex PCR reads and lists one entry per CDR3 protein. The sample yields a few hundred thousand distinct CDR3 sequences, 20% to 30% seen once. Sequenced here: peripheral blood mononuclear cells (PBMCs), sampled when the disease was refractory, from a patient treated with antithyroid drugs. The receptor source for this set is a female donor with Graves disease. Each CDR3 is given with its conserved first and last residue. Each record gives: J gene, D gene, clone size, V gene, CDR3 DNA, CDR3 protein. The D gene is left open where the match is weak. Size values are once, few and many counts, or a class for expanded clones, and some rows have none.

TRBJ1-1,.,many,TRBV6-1,TGTGCCAGCAGTGACTTCCCCGGCAGGGAAGATTTGGAGGCTTTCTTT,CASSDFPGREDLEAFF
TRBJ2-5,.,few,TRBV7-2,TGTGCCAGCAGCTTAGTACCCCGGGGCCTGGAACAAGAGACCCAGTACTTC,CASSLVPRGLEQETQYF
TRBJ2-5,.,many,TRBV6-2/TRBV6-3,TGTGCCAGCAGTTACTCAGAGACCCAGTACTTC,CASSYSETQYF
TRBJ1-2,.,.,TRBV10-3,TGTGCCATCAGTGAAATTTGGGACGGTAACTATGGCTACACCTTC,CAISEIWDGNYGYTF
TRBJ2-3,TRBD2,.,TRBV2,TGTGCCAGCAGTGGGACTAGCGGGAGAGGCGAGACGCAGTATTTT,CASSGTSGRGETQYF
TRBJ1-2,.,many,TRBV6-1,TGTGCCAGCAGTCCAGGGGACACAGGACCTTATGGCTACACCTTC,CASSPGDTGPYGYTF
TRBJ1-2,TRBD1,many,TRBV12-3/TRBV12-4,TGTGCCAGCGCCATGAACAGGGGGGGCTACACCTTC,CASAMNRGGYTF
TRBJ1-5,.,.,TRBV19,TGTGCCAGTAAGGCGGCGGCCAATCAGCCCCAGCATTTT,CASKAAANQPQHF
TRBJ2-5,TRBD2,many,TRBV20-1,TGCAGTGCTAGTCCGTCTAGCGGTTTCCAAGAGACCCAGTACTTC,CSASPSSGFQETQYF
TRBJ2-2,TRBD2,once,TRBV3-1,TGTGCCAGCAGCCAAAGGCGGGAGGGACTTAGGGCCGGGGAGCTGTTTTTT,CASSQRREGLRAGELFF
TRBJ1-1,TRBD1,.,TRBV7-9,TGTGCCAGCAGGGAAACAGGGGGTCTCACTGAAGCTTTCTTT,CASRETGGLTEAFF
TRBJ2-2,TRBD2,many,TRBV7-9,TGTGCCAGCAGCCGGGGGGAGGACACCGGGGAGCTGTTTTTT,CASSRGEDTGELFF
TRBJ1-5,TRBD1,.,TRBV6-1,TGTGCCAGCAGTGAACGGATTGGGCAGGGGGCGAATCAGCCCCAGCATTTT,CASSERIGQGANQPQHF
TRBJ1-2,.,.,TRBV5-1,TGCGCCAGCAGCTTGGGGACAGCTTCGTACTATGGCTACACCTTC,CASSLGTASYYGYTF
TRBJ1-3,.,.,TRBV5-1,TGCGCCAGCAGCTTGGAGGGCTCTGGAAACACCATATATTTT,CASSLEGSGNTIYF
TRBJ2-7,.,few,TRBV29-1,TGCAGCGTTGTCGGGAGCTACGAGCAGTACTTC,CSVVGSYEQYF
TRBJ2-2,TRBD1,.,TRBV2,TGTGCCAGCAGTGATTTCAGGGGGCGCGCCGGGGAGCTGTTTTTT,CASSDFRGRAGELFF
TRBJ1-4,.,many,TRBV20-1,TGCAGTGCGGGACATCTTAATGAAAAACTGTTTTTT,CSAGHLNEKLFF
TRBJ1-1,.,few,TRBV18,TGTGCCAGCTCACCAGCAGGGGTGGGCACTGAAGCTTTCTTT,CASSPAGVGTEAFF
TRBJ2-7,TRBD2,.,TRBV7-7,TGTGCTAGCAGCATCGGACTAGCGGATACCTACGAGCAGTACTTC,CASSIGLADTYEQYF
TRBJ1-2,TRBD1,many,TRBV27,TGTGCCAGCAGTCTCCAGGACAGGTGGAACTATGGCTACACCTTC,CASSLQDRWNYGYTF
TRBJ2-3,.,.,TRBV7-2,TGTGCCAGCAGAGCTCCCGGACTTCCTAGCACAGATACGCAGTATTTT,CASRAPGLPSTDTQYF
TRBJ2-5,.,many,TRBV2,TGTGCCAGCAGTGTAAACGAGAGAGAGACCCAGTACTTC,CASSVNERETQYF
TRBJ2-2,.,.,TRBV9,TGTGCCAGCAGCGTAGATATCGGGAACACCGGGGAGCTGTTTTTT,CASSVDIGNTGELFF
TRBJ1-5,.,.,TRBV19,TGTGCCAGTAGTATAGGGAGCGATCAGCCCCAGCATTTT,CASSIGSDQPQHF
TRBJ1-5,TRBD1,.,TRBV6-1,TGTGCCAGCGGGGACAGTTATAATCGGCCCCAGCATTTT,CASGDSYNRPQHF